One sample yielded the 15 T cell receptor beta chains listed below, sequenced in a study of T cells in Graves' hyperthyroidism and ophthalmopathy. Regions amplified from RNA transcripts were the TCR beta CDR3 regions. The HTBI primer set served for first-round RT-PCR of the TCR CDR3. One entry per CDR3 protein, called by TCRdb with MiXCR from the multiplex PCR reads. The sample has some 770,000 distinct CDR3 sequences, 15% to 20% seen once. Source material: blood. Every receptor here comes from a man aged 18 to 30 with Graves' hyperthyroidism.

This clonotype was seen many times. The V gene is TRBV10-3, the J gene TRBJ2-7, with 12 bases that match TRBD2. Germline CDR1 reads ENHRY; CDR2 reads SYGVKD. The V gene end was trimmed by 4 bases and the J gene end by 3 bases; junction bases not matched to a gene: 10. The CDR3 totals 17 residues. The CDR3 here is CAISGGSTSGRNYEQYF. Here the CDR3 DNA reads TGTGCCATCAGTGGGGGCTCTACTAGCGGGAGGAACTACGAGCAGTACTTC.

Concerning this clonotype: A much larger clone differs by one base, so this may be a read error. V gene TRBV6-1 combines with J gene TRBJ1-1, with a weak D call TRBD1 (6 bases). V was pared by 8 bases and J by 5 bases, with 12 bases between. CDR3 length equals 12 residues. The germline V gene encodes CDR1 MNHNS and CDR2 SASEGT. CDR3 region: CASDSGATEAFF. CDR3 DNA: TGTGCCAGCGATTCGGGGGCGACTGAAGCTTTCTTT.

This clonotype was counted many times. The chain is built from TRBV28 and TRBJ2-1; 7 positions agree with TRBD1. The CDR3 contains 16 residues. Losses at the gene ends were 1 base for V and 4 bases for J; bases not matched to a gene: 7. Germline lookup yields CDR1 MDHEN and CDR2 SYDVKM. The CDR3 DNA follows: TGTGCCAGCAGTTTATCCGGGACAGCTTCATACAATGAGCAGTTCTTC. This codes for CASSLSGTASYNEQFF. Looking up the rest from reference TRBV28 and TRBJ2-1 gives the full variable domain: DVKVTQSSRYLVKRTGEKVFLECVQDMDHENMFWYRQDPGLGLRLIYFSYDVKMKEKGDIPEGYSVSREKKERFSLILESASTNQTSMYLCASSLSGTASYNEQFFGPGTRLTVL.

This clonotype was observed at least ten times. The CDR3 nucleotides read TGCAGTGCTAGAGATCTTGGAGAGCAGTTCTTC. It yields the protein CSARDLGEQFF. The J gene is TRBJ2-1, the V gene TRBV20-1; D is unresolved. With 0 bases removed from V and 10 bases from J, the gap between germline ends came to 7 bases. The CDR3 consists of 11 residues. The germline CDR1 and CDR2 sequences are DFQATT and SNEGSKA (reference sequence).

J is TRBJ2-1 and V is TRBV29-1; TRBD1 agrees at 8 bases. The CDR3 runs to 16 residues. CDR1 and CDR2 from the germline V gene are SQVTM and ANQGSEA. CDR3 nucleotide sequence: TGCAACGCGGAGGACCGAACCGGACAGGGTGAAGATGAGCAGTTCTTC. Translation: CNAEDRTGQGEDEQFF.

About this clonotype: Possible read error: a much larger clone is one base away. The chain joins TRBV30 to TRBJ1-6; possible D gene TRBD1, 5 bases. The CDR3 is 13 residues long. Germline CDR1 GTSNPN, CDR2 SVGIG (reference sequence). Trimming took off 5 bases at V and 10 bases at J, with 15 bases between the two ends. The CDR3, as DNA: TGTGCCTGGGCCGATGAGGGGTGCTCACCCCTCCACTTT. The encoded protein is CAWADEGCSPLHF.

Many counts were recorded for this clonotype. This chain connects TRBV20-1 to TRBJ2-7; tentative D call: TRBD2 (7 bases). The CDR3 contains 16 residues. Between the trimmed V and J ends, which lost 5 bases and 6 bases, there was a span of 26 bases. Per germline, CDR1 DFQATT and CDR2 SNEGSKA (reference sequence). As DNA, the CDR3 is TGCAGTGCTCCCCGGAGCGGGAATGGACGGGGGCTCGAGCAGTACTTC. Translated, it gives CSAPRSGNGRGLEQYF.

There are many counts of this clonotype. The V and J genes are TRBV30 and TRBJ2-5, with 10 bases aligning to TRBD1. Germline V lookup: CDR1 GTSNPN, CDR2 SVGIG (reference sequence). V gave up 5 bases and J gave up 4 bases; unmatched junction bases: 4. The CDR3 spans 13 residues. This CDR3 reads CAWEGQGRETQYF. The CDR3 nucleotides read TGTGCCTGGGAGGGACAGGGGAGAGAGACCCAGTACTTC.

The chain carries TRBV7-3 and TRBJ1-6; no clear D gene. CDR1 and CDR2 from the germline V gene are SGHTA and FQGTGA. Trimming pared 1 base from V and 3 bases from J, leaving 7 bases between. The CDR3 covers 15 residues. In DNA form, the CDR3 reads TGTGCCAGCAGCTTAAAAGGTGGCTATAATTCACCCCTCCACTTT. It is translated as CASSLKGGYNSPLHF. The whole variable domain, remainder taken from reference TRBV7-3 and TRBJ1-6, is GAGVSQTPSNKVTEKGKYVELRCDPISGHTALYWYRQSLGQGPEFLIYFQGTGAADDSGLPNDRFFAVRPEGSVSTLKIQRTERGDSAVYLCASSLKGGYNSPLHFGNGTRLTVT.

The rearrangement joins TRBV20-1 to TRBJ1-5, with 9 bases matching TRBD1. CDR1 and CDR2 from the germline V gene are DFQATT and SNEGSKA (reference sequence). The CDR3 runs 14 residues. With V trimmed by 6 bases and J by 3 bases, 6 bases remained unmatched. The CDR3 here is CSATGQGDNQPQHF. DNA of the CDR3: TGCAGTGCCACGGGACAGGGTGACAATCAGCCCCAGCATTTT.

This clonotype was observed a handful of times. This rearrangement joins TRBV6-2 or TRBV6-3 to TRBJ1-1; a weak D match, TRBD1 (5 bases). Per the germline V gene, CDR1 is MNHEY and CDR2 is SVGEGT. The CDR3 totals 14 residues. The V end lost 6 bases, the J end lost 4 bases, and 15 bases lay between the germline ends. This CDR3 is CASSWGGGATEAFF. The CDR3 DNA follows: TGTGCCAGCAGCTGGGGGGGTGGGGCCACTGAAGCTTTCTTT.

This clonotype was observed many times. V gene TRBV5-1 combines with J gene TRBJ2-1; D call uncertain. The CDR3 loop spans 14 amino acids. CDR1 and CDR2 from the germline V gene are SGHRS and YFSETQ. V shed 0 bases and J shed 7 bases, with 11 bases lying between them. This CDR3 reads CASSLGSPGNEQFF. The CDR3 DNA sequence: TGCGCCAGCAGCTTGGGTTCGCCCGGGAATGAGCAGTTCTTC.

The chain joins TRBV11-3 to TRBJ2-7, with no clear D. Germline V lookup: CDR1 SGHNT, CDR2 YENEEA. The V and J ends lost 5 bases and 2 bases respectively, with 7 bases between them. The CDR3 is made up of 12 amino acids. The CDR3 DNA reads TGTGCCAGCAGCATGACCCCCTACGAGCAGTACTTC. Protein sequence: CASSMTPYEQYF. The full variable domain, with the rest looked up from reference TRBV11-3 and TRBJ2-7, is EAGVVQSPRYKIIEKKQPVAFWCNPISGHNTLYWYLQNLGQGPELLIRYENEEAVDDSQLPKDRFSAERLKGVDSTLKIQPAELGDSAVYLCASSMTPYEQYFGPGTRLTVT.

CDR3 region: CASSQEGTNSYEQYF. CDR3 nucleotide sequence: TGTGCCAGCAGCCAAGAAGGGACTAACTCCTACGAGCAGTACTTC. The chain couples TRBV4-2 to TRBJ2-7, with 7 bases matching TRBD2. The CDR3 runs 15 residues. Per germline, CDR1 LGHNA and CDR2 YNFKEQ. After removal of 0 bases from V and 0 bases from J, the junction contained 2 bases not matched to a gene.

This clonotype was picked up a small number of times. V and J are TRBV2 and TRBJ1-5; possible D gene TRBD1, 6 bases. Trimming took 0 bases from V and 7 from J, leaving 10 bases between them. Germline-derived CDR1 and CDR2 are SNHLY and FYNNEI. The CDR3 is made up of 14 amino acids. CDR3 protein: CASSEAGAGQPQHF. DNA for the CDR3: TGTGCCAGCAGTGAAGCGGGGGCCGGGCAGCCCCAGCATTTT. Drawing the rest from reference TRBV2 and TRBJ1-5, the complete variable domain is EPEVTQTPSHQVTQMGQEVILRCVPISNHLYFYWYRQILGQKVEFLVSFYNNEISEKSEIFDDQFSVERPDGSNFTLKIRSTKLEDSAMYFCASSEAGAGQPQHFGDGTRLSIL.